The clone carrying this T cell receptor (beta chain) was detected ten times or more. Its antigen is not known. The TCR beta libraries were generated through quantitative 5'-RACE incorporating molecular barcodes. Using its own MiXCR run on the 5' RACE reads, TCRdb lists one record per CDR3 protein. This sample has approximately 500,000 distinct CDR3 sequences, with roughly 13% found just once. This specimen belongs to a study of CD8 T cells in ankylosing spondylitis. Overall study findings and caveats: Some of the motif variants had earlier been found in reactive arthritis patients' fluid and blood. In ankylosing spondylitis blood, a motif of roughly 8 highly homologous TCR beta variants appeared characteristic. Disease-associated clones were reportedly significantly overrepresented in matched ankylosing spondylitis synovial fluid.

V was pared by 1 base and J by 4 bases, with 7 bases between. There are 13 residues in the CDR3. The chain couples TRBV12-3 or TRBV12-4 to TRBJ1-1; D is uncertain. Source material: blood, either unsorted or a sorted T cell fraction (not recorded which). This clonotype originated in a male donor with ankylosing spondylitis. The DNA of the CDR3 is TGTGCCAGCAGTTTAGTCCAGAGCACTGAAGCTTTCTTT. Protein product: CASSLVQSTEAFF.